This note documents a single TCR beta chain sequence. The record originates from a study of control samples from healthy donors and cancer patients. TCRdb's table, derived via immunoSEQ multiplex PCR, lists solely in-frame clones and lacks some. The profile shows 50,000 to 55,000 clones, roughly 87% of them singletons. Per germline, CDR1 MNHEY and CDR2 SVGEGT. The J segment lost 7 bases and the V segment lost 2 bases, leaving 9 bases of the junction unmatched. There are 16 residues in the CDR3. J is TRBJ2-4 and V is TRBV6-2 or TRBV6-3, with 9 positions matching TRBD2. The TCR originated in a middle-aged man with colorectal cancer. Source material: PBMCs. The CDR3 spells CASSYLLAGNENIQYF. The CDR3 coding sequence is TGTGCCAGCAGTTACCTTCTAGCGGGGAACGAGAACATTCAGTACTTC.